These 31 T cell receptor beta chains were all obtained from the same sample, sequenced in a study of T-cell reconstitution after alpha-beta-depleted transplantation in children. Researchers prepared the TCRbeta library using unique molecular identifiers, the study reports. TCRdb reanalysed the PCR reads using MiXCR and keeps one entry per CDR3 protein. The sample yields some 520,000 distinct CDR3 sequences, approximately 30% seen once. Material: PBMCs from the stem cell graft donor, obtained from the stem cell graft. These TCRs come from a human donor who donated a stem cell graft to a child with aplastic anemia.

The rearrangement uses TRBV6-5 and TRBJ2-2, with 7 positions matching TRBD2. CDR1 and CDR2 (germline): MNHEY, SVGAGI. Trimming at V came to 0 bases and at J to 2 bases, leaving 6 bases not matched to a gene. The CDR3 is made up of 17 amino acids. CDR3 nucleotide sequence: TGTGCCAGCAGTTACTCGATGGGCGGGGGTAACACCGGGGAGCTGTTTTTT. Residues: CASSYSMGGGNTGELFF.

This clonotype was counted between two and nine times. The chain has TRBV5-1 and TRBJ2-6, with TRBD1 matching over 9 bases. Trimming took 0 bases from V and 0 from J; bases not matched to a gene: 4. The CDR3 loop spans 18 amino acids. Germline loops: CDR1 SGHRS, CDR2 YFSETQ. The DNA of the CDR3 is TGCGCCAGCAGCTTGGGGGACAGGGTTATCTCTGGGGCCAACGTCCTGACTTTC. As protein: CASSLGDRVISGANVLTF.

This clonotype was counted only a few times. Here the CDR3 reads CASSPGLAGGPVNEQFF. CDR3 sequence (DNA): TGTGCCAGCAGCCCCGGACTAGCGGGAGGCCCCGTCAATGAGCAGTTCTTC. The rearrangement joins TRBV6-5 to TRBJ2-1, with 14 bases that match TRBD2. Germline V gene data show CDR1 as MNHEY and CDR2 as SVGAGI. This CDR3 is 17 amino acids long. V lost 6 bases and J lost 6; bases outside the gene matches: 10.

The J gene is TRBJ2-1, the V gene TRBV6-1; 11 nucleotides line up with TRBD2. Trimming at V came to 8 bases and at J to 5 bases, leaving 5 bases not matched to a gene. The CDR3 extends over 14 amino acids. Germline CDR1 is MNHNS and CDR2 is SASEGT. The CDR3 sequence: CASSTSGNHNEQFF. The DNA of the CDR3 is TGTGCCAGCTCGACTAGCGGGAATCACAATGAGCAGTTCTTC.

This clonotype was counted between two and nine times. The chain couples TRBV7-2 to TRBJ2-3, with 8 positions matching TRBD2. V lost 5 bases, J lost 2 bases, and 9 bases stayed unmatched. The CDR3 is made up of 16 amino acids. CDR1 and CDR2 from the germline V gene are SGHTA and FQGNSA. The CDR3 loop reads CASSPQAGVFTDTQYF. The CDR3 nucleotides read TGTGCCAGCAGCCCACAAGCGGGAGTCTTCACAGATACGCAGTATTTT. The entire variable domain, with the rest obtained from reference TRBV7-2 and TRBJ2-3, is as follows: GAGVSQSPSNKVTEKGKDVELRCDPISGHTALYWYRQSLGQGLEFLIYFQGNSAPDKSGLPSDRFSAERTGGSVSTLTIQRTQQEDSAVYLCASSPQAGVFTDTQYFGPGTRLTVL.

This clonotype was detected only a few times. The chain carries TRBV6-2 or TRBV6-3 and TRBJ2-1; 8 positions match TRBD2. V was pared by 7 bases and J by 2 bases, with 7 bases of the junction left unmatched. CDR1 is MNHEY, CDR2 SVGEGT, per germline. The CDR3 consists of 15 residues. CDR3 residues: CASTIAGITYNEQFF. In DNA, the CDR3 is TGTGCCAGCACTATAGCGGGAATAACCTACAATGAGCAGTTCTTC.

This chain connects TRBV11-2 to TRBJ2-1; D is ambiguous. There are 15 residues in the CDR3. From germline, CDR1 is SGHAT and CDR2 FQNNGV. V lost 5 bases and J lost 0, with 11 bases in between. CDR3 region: CASSRRANSYNEQFF. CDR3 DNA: TGTGCCAGCAGCCGAAGAGCGAACTCCTACAATGAGCAGTTCTTC.

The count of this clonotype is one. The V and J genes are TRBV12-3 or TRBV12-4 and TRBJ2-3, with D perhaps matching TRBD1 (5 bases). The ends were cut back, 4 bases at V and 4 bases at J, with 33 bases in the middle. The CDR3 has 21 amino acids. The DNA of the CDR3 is TGTGCCAGCAGTTCAACTTCCGACCCTATTATCCTGGGCAGGGTTTCAGATACGCAGTATTTT. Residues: CASSSTSDPIILGRVSDTQYF.

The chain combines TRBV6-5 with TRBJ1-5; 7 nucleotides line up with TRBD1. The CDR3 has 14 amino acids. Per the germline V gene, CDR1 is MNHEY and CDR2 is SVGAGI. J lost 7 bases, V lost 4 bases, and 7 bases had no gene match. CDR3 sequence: CASSSTGVMQPQHF. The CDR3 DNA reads TGTGCCAGCAGTTCAACAGGGGTTATGCAGCCCCAGCATTTT.

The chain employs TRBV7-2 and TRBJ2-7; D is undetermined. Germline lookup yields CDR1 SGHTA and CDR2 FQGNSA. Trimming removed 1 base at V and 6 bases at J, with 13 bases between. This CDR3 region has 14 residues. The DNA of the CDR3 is TGTGCCAGCAGCTTAGACGGCTCGAGCACCGAGCAGTACTTC. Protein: CASSLDGSSTEQYF.

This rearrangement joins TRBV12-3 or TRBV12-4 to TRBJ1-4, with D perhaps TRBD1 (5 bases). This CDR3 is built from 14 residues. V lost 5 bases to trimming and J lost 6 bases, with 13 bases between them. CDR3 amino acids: CASSIRRGDEKLFF. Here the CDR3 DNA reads TGTGCCAGCAGTATCAGGAGGGGTGATGAAAAACTGTTTTTT.

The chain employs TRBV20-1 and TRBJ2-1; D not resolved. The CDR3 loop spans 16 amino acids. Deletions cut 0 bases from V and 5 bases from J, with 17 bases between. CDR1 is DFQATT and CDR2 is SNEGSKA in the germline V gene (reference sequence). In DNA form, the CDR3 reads TGCAGTGCTAGAGAAGATCGGTTCCTAGTCCACAATGAGCAGTTCTTC. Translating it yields CSAREDRFLVHNEQFF.

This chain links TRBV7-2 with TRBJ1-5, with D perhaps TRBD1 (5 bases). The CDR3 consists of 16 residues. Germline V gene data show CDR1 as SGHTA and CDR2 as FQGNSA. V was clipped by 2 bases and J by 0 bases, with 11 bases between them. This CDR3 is CASSLTGGSSNQPQHF. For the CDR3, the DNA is TGTGCCAGCAGCTTAACGGGGGGGAGTAGCAATCAGCCCCAGCATTTT.

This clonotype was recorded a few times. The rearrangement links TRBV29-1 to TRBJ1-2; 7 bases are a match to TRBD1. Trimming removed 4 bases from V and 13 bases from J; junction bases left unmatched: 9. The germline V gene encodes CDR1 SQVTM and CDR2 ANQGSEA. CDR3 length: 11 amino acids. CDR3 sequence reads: CSVAQGKGATF. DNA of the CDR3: TGCAGCGTTGCACAGGGAAAGGGGGCCACCTTC.

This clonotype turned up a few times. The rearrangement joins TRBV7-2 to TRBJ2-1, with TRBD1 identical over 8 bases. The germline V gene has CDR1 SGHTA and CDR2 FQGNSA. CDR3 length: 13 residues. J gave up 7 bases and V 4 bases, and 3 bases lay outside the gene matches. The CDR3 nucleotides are TGTGCCAGCAGCTCCAACAGGGGGAATGAGCAGTTCTTC. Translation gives CASSSNRGNEQFF.

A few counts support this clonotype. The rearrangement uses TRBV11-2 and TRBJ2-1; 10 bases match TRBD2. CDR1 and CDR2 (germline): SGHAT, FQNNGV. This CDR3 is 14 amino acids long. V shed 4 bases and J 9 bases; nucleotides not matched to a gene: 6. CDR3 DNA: TGTGCCAGCAGCTCGAGCGGGAGGGCCGGTGAGCAGTTCTTC. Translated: CASSSSGRAGEQFF.

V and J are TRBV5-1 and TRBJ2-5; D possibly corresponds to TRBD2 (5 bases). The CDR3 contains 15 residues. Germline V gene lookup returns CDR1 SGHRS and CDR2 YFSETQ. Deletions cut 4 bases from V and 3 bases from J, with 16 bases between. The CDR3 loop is CASSPRLPGKETQYF. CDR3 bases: TGCGCCAGCAGCCCCAGGCTACCGGGGAAAGAGACCCAGTACTTC.

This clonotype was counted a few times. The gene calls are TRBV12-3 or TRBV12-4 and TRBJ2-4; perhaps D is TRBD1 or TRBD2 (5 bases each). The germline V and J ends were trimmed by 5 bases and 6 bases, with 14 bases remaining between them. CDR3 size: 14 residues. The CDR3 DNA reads TGTGCCAGCAGTGGGTACCTTGGGACAAACATTCAGTACTTC. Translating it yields CASSGYLGTNIQYF.

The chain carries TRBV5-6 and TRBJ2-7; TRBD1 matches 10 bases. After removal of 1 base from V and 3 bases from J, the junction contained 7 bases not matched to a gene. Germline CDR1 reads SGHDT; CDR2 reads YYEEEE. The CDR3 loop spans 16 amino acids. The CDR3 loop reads CASSLTFRDRGYEQYF. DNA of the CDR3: TGTGCCAGCAGCTTGACATTCCGGGACAGGGGCTACGAGCAGTACTTC.

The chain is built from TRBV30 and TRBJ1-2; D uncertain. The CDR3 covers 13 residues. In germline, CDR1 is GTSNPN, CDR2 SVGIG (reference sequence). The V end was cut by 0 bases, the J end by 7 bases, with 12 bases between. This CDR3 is CAWSVRRALGYTF. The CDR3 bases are TGTGCCTGGAGTGTAAGGAGGGCGCTTGGCTACACCTTC. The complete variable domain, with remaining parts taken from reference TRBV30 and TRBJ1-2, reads SQTIHQWPATLVQPVGSPLSLECTVEGTSNPNLYWYRQAAGRGLQLLFYSVGIGQISSEVPQNLSASRPQDRQFILSSKKLLLSDSGFYLCAWSVRRALGYTFGSGTRLTVV.

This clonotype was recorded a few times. CDR3 amino acids: CAISELGIDSNQPQHF. As DNA, the CDR3 is TGTGCCATCAGTGAGTTAGGAATAGATAGCAATCAGCCCCAGCATTTT. This sequence joins TRBV10-3 and TRBJ1-5; D remains unclear. This CDR3 comprises 16 residues. Trimming took off 1 base at V and 0 bases at J, with 10 bases between the two ends. Germline V lookup: CDR1 ENHRY, CDR2 SYGVKD.

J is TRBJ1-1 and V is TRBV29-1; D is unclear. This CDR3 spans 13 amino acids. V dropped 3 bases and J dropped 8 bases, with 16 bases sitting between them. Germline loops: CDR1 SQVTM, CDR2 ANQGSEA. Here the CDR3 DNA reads TGCAGCGTTGAGCAGATGTCGGGCGTGGAAGCTTTCTTT. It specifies CSVEQMSGVEAFF.

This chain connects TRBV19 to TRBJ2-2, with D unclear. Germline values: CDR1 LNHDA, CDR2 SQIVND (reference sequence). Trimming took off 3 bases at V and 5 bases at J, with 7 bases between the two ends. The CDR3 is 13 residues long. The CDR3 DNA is TGTGCCAGTAGTATCGGGTGGACCGGGGAGCTGTTTTTT. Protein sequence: CASSIGWTGELFF. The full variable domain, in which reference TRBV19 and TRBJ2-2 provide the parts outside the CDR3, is DGGITQSPKYLFRKEGQNVTLSCEQNLNHDAMYWYRQDPGQGLRLIYYSQIVNDFQKGDIAEGYSVSREKKESFPLTVTSAQKNPTAFYLCASSIGWTGELFFGEGSRLTVL.

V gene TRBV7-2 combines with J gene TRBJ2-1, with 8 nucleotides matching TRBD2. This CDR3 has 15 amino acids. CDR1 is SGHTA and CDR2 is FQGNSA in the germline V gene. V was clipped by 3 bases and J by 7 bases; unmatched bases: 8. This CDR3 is CASSFAGGERNEQFF. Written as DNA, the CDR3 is TGTGCCAGCAGCTTCGCGGGAGGAGAAAGGAATGAGCAGTTCTTC.

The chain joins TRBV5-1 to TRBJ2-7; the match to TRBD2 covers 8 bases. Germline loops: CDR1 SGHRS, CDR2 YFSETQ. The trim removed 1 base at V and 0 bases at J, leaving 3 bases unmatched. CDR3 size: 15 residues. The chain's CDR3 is CASSLRLAGSYEQYF. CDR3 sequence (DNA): TGCGCCAGCAGCTTGCGGCTAGCGGGCTCCTACGAGCAGTACTTC.

The CDR3 is CASIGLRAENEQFF. CDR3 bases: TGTGCCAGCATTGGGTTGCGGGCGGAAAATGAGCAGTTCTTC. The chain carries TRBV6-1 and TRBJ2-1; D is perhaps TRBD2 (5 bases). Germline-derived CDR1 and CDR2 are MNHNS and SASEGT. The CDR3 has 14 residues. V was shortened by 7 bases and J by 7 bases, with 17 bases between the two germline ends.

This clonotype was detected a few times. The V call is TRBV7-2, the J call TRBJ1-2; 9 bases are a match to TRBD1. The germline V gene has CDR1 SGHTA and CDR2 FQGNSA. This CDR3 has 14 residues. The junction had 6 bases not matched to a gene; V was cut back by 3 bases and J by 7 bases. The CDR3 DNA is TGTGCCAGCAGCTTCGGACAGGGGTGGGGTGGCTACACCTTC. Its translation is CASSFGQGWGGYTF.

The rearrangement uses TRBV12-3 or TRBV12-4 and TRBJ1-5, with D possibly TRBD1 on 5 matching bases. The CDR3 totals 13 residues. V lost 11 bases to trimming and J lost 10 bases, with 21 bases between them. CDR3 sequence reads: CAGSSGTSHPQHF. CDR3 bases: TGTGCCGGATCCTCAGGGACGAGTCATCCCCAGCATTTT.

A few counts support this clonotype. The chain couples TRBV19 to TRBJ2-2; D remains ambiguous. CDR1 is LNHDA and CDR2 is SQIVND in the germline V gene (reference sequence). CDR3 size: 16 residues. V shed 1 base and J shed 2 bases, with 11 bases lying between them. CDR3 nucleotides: TGTGCCAGTAGTATAGTCCACTTTCCTAACACCGGGGAGCTGTTTTTT. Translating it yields CASSIVHFPNTGELFF.

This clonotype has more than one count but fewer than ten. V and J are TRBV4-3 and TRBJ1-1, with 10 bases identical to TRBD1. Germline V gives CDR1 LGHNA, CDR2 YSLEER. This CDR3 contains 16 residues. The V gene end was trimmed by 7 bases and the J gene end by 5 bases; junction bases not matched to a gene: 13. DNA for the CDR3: TGCGCCAGCACTCCGGGACAGGGGCCCGGGAGGACTGAAGCTTTCTTT. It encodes CASTPGQGPGRTEAFF.

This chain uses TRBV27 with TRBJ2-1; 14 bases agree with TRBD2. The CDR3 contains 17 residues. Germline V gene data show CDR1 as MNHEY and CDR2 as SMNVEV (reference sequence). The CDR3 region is CASMEGGLAGGGPGQFF. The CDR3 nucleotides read TGTGCGAGTATGGAAGGAGGACTAGCGGGAGGAGGGCCAGGGCAGTTCTTC.